This T cell receptor beta chain was sequenced in a study of blood T cell repertoires in COVID-19. Study information: Nucleic acid was either cDNA or gDNA, and it came from T cells, B-cell-depleted T cells, or PBMCs.

Germline V gives CDR1 MDHEN, CDR2 SYDVKM. V was trimmed by 6 bases and J by 3 bases, leaving 23 bases between them. The CDR3 has 17 amino acids. The repertoire was sequenced with immunoSEQ multiplex PCR; TCRdb's copy has only in-frame clones and lacks some. The table shows 55,000 to 80,000 clones, with 80% to 90% occurring only once. This TCR was recovered from a man in his fifties or sixties with acute or convalescent COVID-19. Sequencing was performed on peripheral blood. The genes are TRBV28 and TRBJ2-5; TRBD1 is a possible D gene (5 bases). The CDR3 reads CASSPGAGQTLEETQYF. The CDR3 DNA reads TGTGCCAGCAGCCCTGGGGCCGGCCAGACGCTCGAAGAGACCCAGTACTTC.